This passage covers 30 T cell receptor beta chains from one sample sequenced in a study of shared clonotypes between healthy human individuals. The repertoire was sequenced with immunoSEQ multiplex PCR; TCRdb's copy has only in-frame clones and lacks some. The top ten clones hold 0.13% of a sample with 2 million to 2.5 million clones, around 95% of them seen once. The sample was naive CD4+ T cells sorted from blood. Subset of the sample: CD45RA+ positively selected. Receptors were obtained from a young man in good health.

V is TRBV5-1 and J is TRBJ2-6, with D uncertain. Germline V gene sequence: CDR1 SGHRS, CDR2 YFSETQ. The CDR3 extends over 15 amino acids. V was shortened by 0 bases and J by 4 bases, with 8 bases between the two germline ends. CDR3 amino acids: CASSLAAPGANVLTF. CDR3 DNA sequence: TGCGCCAGCAGCTTGGCGGCCCCCGGGGCCAACGTCCTGACTTTC. Complete variable domain (other parts from reference TRBV5-1 and TRBJ2-6): KAGVTQTPRYLIKTRGQQVTLSCSPISGHRSVSWYQQTPGQGLQFLFEYFSETQRNKGNFPGRFSGRQFSNSRSEMNVSTLELGDSALYLCASSLAAPGANVLTFGAGSRLTVL.

DNA for the CDR3: TGCGCCAGCAGCGCGGGACTAGCGGGGGGACTACAAGAGACCCAGTACTTC. Translation: CASSAGLAGGLQETQYF. The chain links TRBV5-1 to TRBJ2-5; 15 nucleotides align to TRBD2. The CDR3 spans 17 residues. Germline-derived CDR1 and CDR2 are SGHRS and YFSETQ. V was pared by 4 bases and J by 2 bases, with 6 bases of the junction left unmatched. The whole variable domain, remainder taken from reference TRBV5-1 and TRBJ2-5, is KAGVTQTPRYLIKTRGQQVTLSCSPISGHRSVSWYQQTPGQGLQFLFEYFSETQRNKGNFPGRFSGRQFSNSRSEMNVSTLELGDSALYLCASSAGLAGGLQETQYFGPGTRLLVL.

Notes on this clone: This CDR3 is also generated by other DNA sequences in the sample. This chain links TRBV18 with TRBJ2-7; TRBD1 matches at 8 bases. With V trimmed by 6 bases and J by 6 bases, 4 bases remained unmatched. Germline loops: CDR1 KGHSH, CDR2 LQKENI. The CDR3 sequence is 12 residues long. The CDR3 DNA follows: TGTGCCAGCTCCCCTACAGGGGGCGAGCAGTACTTC. Amino acid sequence: CASSPTGGEQYF.

In regard to this clone: Relative to the germline gene, one junction end is altered; a read error may explain this. The chain employs TRBV7-7 and TRBJ2-7; TRBD2 is a possible D gene (7 bases). Germline V gives CDR1 SSHAT, CDR2 FNYEAQ (reference sequence). The CDR3 runs to 15 residues. The CDR3 nucleotides are TGTGCTAGCAGCTTAGAACAGGGAGGGACCTACGAGCAGTACTTC. This translates into CASSLEQGGTYEQYF.

V is TRBV18 and J is TRBJ2-7, with TRBD2 matching 8 bases. Trimming removed 8 bases from V and 0 bases from J; junction bases left unmatched: 6. CDR1 and CDR2 from the germline V gene are KGHSH and LQKENI. The CDR3 spans 14 residues. In DNA form, the CDR3 reads TGTGCCAGCAAATTTACTAGCGGCTCCTACGAGCAGTACTTC. This codes for CASKFTSGSYEQYF.

This sequence joins TRBV18 and TRBJ2-5, with D unclear. V was clipped by 6 bases and J by 3 bases, with 11 bases between them. Germline-derived CDR1 and CDR2 are KGHSH and LQKENI. The CDR3 is 13 residues long. DNA of the CDR3: TGTGCCAGCTCCTTAAGTTCTGAAGAGACCCAGTACTTC. Its protein is CASSLSSEETQYF.

The count of this clone is one. As DNA, the CDR3 is TGTGCCAGCCCGGGACTAGCGGGGAGGGACACAGATACGCAGTATTTT. Translated: CASPGLAGRDTDTQYF. The rearrangement links TRBV5-4 to TRBJ2-3; 13 bases line up with TRBD2. V was clipped by 7 bases and J by 2 bases; unmatched bases: 7. CDR3 size: 16 residues. CDR1 is SGHNT, CDR2 YYREEE, per germline (reference sequence). Full variable domain (missing parts from reference TRBV5-4 and TRBJ2-3): ETGVTQSPTHLIKTRGQQVTLRCSSQSGHNTVSWYQQALGQGPQFIFQYYREEENGRGNFPPRFSGLQFPNYSSELNVNALELDDSALYLCASPGLAGRDTDTQYFGPGTRLTVL.

This chain connects TRBV6-6 to TRBJ1-4; the D is unclear. CDR3 length: 16 amino acids. In germline, CDR1 is MNHNY, CDR2 SVGAGI (reference sequence). V gave up 5 bases and J gave up 11 bases, with 24 bases separating them. CDR3 in amino acids: CASSAVAQVPVGKLFF. CDR3 DNA: TGTGCCAGCAGTGCAGTGGCCCAGGTTCCTGTTGGGAAACTGTTTTTT.

The chain is built from TRBV29-1 and TRBJ1-2; 7 bases are shared with TRBD1. The germline V gene encodes CDR1 SQVTM and CDR2 ANQGSEA. The CDR3 sequence is 12 residues long. J was trimmed by 4 bases and V by 6 bases; bases with no gene match: 5. CDR3 protein: CSVPGQSYGYTF. DNA of the CDR3: TGCAGCGTCCCGGGACAGAGCTATGGCTACACCTTC.

The V gene is TRBV7-6, the J gene TRBJ1-1; 9 bases map to TRBD1. The germline CDR1 and CDR2 sequences are SGHVS and FNYEAQ. With 5 bases clipped from V and 1 base from J, the junction kept 5 bases outside the gene matches. The CDR3 has 15 amino acids. CDR3 nucleotide sequence: TGTGCCAGCAGCCCGACAGGGGGTGCGAACACTGAAGCTTTCTTT. Protein: CASSPTGGANTEAFF.

The chain uses TRBV12-5 and TRBJ2-5; tentatively, D is TRBD1 (6 bases). Trimming left V 0 bases short and J 4 bases short, with 12 bases between. CDR3 length: 15 residues. Per germline, CDR1 LGHNT and CDR2 FRNRAP. The CDR3 DNA reads as TGTGCTAGTGGTTTGGTACAGGGTAGCAGAGAGACCCAGTACTTC. The encoded protein is CASGLVQGSRETQYF.

Comment on this clone: Just one base apart from a much larger clone, this may be a read error. Distinct nucleotide sequences in the sample also encode this CDR3. The chain uses TRBV7-3 and TRBJ2-2; D not resolved. In germline, CDR1 is SGHTA, CDR2 FQGTGA. This CDR3 has 12 residues. The V end lost 3 bases, the J end lost 3 bases, and 2 bases lay between the germline ends. The CDR3 bases are TGTGCCAGCAGCTTGGACACCGGGGAGCTGTTTTTT. It codes for CASSLDTGELFF.

The chain joins TRBV6-1 to TRBJ2-1; D not resolved. Looked up from germline, CDR1 is MNHNS and CDR2 is SASEGT. V lost 3 bases to trimming and J lost 8 bases, with 5 bases between them. This CDR3 has 11 amino acids. CDR3 DNA sequence: TGTGCCAGCAGTGATGGAGATGAGCAGTTCTTC. It yields the protein CASSDGDEQFF.

The gene calls are TRBV29-1 and TRBJ2-3; 9 positions match TRBD2. The V gene end was trimmed by 2 bases and the J gene end by 1 base; junction bases not matched to a gene: 16. In germline, CDR1 is SQVTM, CDR2 ANQGSEA. The CDR3 consists of 19 residues. CDR3 residues: CSVETLAGVGVVGTDTQYF. The CDR3 DNA is TGCAGCGTTGAAACCTTAGCGGGAGTGGGAGTTGTAGGCACAGATACGCAGTATTTT.

The rearrangement joins TRBV10-3 to TRBJ2-2; either TRBD1 or TRBD2 may supply D (5 bases each). The CDR3 loop spans 16 amino acids. Per germline, CDR1 ENHRY and CDR2 SYGVKD. Trimming stripped 9 bases from V and 0 bases from J, with 17 bases between. The CDR3 DNA sequence: TGTGCCATGAGATTCGGGACCAATACGAACACCGGGGAGCTGTTTTTT. This translates into CAMRFGTNTNTGELFF.

The chain links TRBV6-6 to TRBJ2-7; TRBD1 aligns across 7 bases. The CDR3 extends over 14 amino acids. CDR1 is MNHNY, CDR2 SVGAGI, per germline (reference sequence). J was trimmed by 6 bases and V by 2 bases; bases with no gene match: 7. This chain's CDR3 is CASSYARGSGEQYF. DNA for the CDR3: TGTGCCAGCAGTTACGCCAGGGGGTCAGGCGAGCAGTACTTC.

This chain links TRBV7-9 with TRBJ2-1; no definite D call. The germline CDR1 and CDR2 sequences are SEHNR and FQNEAQ (reference sequence). This CDR3 spans 14 amino acids. The V end was cut by 9 bases, the J end by 0 bases, with 12 bases between. In nucleotides, the CDR3 is TGTGCCAGTCTTAGGGCGAGCTCCTACAATGAGCAGTTCTTC. Translating it yields CASLRASSYNEQFF. The variable domain in full, with the rest retrieved from reference TRBV7-9 and TRBJ2-1, is DTGVSQNPRHKITKRGQNVTFRCDPISEHNRLYWYRQTLGQGPEFLTYFQNEAQLEKSRLLSDRFSAERPKGSFSTLEIQRTEQGDSAMYLCASLRASSYNEQFFGPGTRLTVL.

The genes are TRBV5-1 and TRBJ1-1; 9 nucleotides agree with TRBD1. The CDR3 is made up of 14 amino acids. Germline values: CDR1 SGHRS, CDR2 YFSETQ. The J segment lost 5 bases and the V segment lost 4 bases, leaving 6 bases of the junction unmatched. DNA of the CDR3: TGCGCCAGCAGCGAACAGGGGGCTGTGACTGAAGCTTTCTTT. Its translation is CASSEQGAVTEAFF.

The chain joins TRBV28 to TRBJ1-1; D is undetermined. Germline CDR1 and CDR2: MDHEN and SYDVKM. The germline V and J ends were trimmed by 5 bases and 5 bases, with 9 bases remaining between them. This CDR3 region has 12 residues. The DNA for the CDR3 is TGTGCCAGCAGTCCTGGGGAAACTGAAGCTTTCTTT. It is translated as CASSPGETEAFF.

The chain employs TRBV5-4 and TRBJ2-7, with 8 bases identical to TRBD2. V lost 4 bases, J lost 2 bases, and 8 bases stayed unmatched. CDR3 size: 15 residues. Germline loops: CDR1 SGHNT, CDR2 YYREEE (reference sequence). The CDR3 is CASSPGGTKPYEQYF. The CDR3 DNA sequence: TGTGCCAGCAGCCCGGGGGGGACAAAACCCTACGAGCAGTACTTC.

The chain is built from TRBV28 and TRBJ1-2; D unresolved. V was clipped by 3 bases and J by 4 bases, with 12 bases between them. This CDR3 has 14 amino acids. Germline V lookup: CDR1 MDHEN, CDR2 SYDVKM. The CDR3 nucleotides read TGTGCCAGCAGTTTCCCAGGAGGAGTCTATGGCTACACCTTC. This sequence encodes CASSFPGGVYGYTF.

The chain uses TRBV5-1 and TRBJ1-1; D may be TRBD1 (6 bases). V was shortened by 2 bases and J by 1 base, with 18 bases between the two germline ends. Per the germline V gene, CDR1 is SGHRS and CDR2 is YFSETQ. The CDR3 is made up of 17 amino acids. The CDR3 spells CASSFGQLAGQNTEAFF. The CDR3 bases are TGCGCCAGCAGCTTCGGACAGCTGGCTGGTCAGAACACTGAAGCTTTCTTT.

The V and J genes are TRBV18 and TRBJ2-5; 7 nucleotides line up with TRBD1. The CDR3 runs 15 residues. Germline V gives CDR1 KGHSH, CDR2 LQKENI. V lost 6 bases and J lost 6; bases outside the gene matches: 13. CDR3 sequence (DNA): TGTGCCAGCTCGGCCTTAGACAGGGCTGGGCAGACCCAGTACTTC. Protein product: CASSALDRAGQTQYF.

This clone was found once. The V call is TRBV5-1, the J call TRBJ2-7; 7 nucleotides agree with TRBD2. The length of the CDR3 is 14 residues. Germline CDR1 and CDR2: SGHRS and YFSETQ. The trim removed 5 bases at V and 5 bases at J, leaving 10 bases unmatched. The DNA for the CDR3 is TGCGCCAGCAGGGGCGGGAGTCTTGTCGACGAGCAGTACTTC. It encodes CASRGGSLVDEQYF.

This chain connects TRBV6-6 to TRBJ2-1, with D tentatively TRBD1 or TRBD2 (7 bases each). CDR1 MNHNY and CDR2 SVGAGI come from the germline V gene (reference sequence). CDR3 size: 13 residues. V gave up 5 bases and J gave up 10 bases, with 15 bases separating them. The DNA of the CDR3 is TGTGCCAGCAGTGAGGGAGGGGGCATAGAGCAGTTCTTC. Protein: CASSEGGGIEQFF.

The chain has TRBV11-2 and TRBJ1-1, with a weak D call TRBD1 (6 bases). This CDR3 region has 16 residues. Between the trimmed V and J ends, which lost 8 bases and 0 bases, there was a span of 19 bases. Germline CDR1 SGHAT, CDR2 FQNNGV. The CDR3 bases are TGTGCCAGCGAAGGGCAGGGGTCCCTCCTGAACACTGAAGCTTTCTTT. It is translated as CASEGQGSLLNTEAFF.

Comment on this clone: Other DNA sequences within the sample encode an identical CDR3. The CDR3 here is CASSFGGNQPQHF. The CDR3 coding sequence is TGTGCCAGCAGCTTTGGAGGGAATCAGCCCCAGCATTTT. The chain is built from TRBV7-9 and TRBJ1-5; no clear D. This CDR3 has 13 residues. Germline loops: CDR1 SEHNR, CDR2 FQNEAQ (reference sequence). V was clipped by 3 bases and J by 4 bases, with 7 bases between them.

The rearrangement joins TRBV7-8 to TRBJ1-4, with 8 bases that match TRBD1. V gave up 8 bases and J gave up 11 bases; unmatched junction bases: 16. The CDR3 sequence is 15 residues long. CDR1 is SGHVS, CDR2 FQNEAQ, per germline. CDR3 residues: CASGGQGPPEGKLFF. In nucleotides, the CDR3 is TGTGCCAGCGGAGGACAGGGCCCACCAGAGGGGAAACTGTTTTTT. Full variable domain (outside the CDR3, taken from reference TRBV7-8 and TRBJ1-4): GAGVSQSPRYKVAKRGQDVALRCDPISGHVSLFWYQQALGQGPEFLTYFQNEAQLDKSGLPSDRFFAERPEGSVSTLKIQRTQQEDSAVYLCASGGQGPPEGKLFFGSGTQLSVL.

The chain recombines TRBV6-1 with TRBJ1-2; the match to TRBD1 covers 8 bases. Germline-derived CDR1 and CDR2 are MNHNS and SASEGT. The CDR3 is 15 amino acids. With V trimmed by 6 bases and J by 8 bases, 14 bases remained unmatched. Here the CDR3 reads CASSGLATGVSGYTF. In nucleotides, the CDR3 is TGTGCCAGCAGCGGACTTGCGACAGGGGTCTCCGGCTACACCTTC.

DNA for the CDR3: TGCGCCAGCAGCCAAGCAAGTGGCAGGGGCTCTGAAGAGACCCAGTACTTC. Protein: CASSQASGRGSEETQYF. The gene calls are TRBV4-1 and TRBJ2-5; a weak D match, TRBD1 (6 bases). This CDR3 has 17 amino acids. Between the trimmed V and J ends, which lost 1 base and 3 bases, there was a span of 18 bases. CDR1 and CDR2 (germline): MGHRA, YSYEKL.